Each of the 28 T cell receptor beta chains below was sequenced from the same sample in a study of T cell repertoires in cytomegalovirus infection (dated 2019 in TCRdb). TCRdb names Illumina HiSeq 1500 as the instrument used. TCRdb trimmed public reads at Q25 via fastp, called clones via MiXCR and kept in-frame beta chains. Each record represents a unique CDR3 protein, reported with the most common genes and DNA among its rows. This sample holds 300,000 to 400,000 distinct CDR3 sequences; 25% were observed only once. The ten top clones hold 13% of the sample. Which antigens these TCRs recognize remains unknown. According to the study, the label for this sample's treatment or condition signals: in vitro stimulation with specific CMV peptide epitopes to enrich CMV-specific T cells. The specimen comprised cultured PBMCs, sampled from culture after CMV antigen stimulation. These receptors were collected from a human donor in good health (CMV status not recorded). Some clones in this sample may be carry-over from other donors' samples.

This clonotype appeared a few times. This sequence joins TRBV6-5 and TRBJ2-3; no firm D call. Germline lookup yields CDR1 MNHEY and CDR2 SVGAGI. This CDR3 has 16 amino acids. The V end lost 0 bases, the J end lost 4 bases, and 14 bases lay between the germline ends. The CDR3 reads CASSYSLGRSSDTQYF. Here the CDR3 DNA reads TGTGCCAGCAGTTACTCGCTAGGCAGGTCTTCAGATACGCAGTATTTT.

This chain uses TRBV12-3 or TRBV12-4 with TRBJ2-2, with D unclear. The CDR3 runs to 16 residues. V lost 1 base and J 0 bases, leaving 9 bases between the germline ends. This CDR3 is CASSLELGANTGELFF. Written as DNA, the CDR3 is TGTGCCAGCAGTTTAGAGCTAGGCGCGAACACCGGGGAGCTGTTTTTT.

The CDR3 sequence: CASSPSQGTGELFF. The CDR3 DNA reads TGCGCCAGCAGCCCATCTCAGGGAACCGGGGAGCTGTTTTTT. The chain employs TRBV4-3 and TRBJ2-2; perhaps TRBD1 as D (5 bases). Germline V gene lookup returns CDR1 LGHNA and CDR2 YSLEER. V gave up 4 bases and J gave up 5 bases, with 11 bases separating them. This CDR3 region has 14 residues.

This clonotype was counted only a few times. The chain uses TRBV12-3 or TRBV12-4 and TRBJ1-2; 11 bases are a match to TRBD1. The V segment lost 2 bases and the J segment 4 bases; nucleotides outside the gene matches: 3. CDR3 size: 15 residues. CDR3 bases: TGTGCCAGCAGTTTAAGCGGGACAGGGGGCTATGGCTACACCTTC. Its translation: CASSLSGTGGYGYTF.

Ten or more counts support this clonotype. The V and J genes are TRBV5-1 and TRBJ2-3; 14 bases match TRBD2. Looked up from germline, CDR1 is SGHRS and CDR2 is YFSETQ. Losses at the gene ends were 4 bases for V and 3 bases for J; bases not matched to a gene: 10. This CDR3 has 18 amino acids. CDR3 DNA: TGCGCCAGCAGCCCCTCGGGACTAGCGGGAGTGCGGACAGATACGCAGTATTTT. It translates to CASSPSGLAGVRTDTQYF.

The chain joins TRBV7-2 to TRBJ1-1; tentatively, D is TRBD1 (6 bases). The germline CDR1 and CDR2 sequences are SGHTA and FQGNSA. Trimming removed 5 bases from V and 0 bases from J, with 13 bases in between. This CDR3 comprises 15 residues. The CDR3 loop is CASSPRTVMNTEAFF. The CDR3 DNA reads TGTGCCAGCAGCCCCCGGACAGTCATGAACACTGAAGCTTTCTTT.

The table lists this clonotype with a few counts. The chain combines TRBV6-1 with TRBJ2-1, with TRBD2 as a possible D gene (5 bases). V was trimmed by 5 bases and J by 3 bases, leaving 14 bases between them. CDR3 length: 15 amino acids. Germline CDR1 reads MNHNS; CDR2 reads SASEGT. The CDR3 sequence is CASSINPGVYNEQFF. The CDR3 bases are TGTGCCAGCAGTATAAATCCCGGGGTCTACAATGAGCAGTTCTTC.

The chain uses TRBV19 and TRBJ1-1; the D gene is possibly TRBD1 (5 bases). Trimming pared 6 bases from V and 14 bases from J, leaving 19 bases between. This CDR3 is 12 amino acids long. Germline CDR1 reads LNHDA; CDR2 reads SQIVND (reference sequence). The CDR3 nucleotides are TGTGCCAGTAGCTCGAAAGGGGAAGGGGCGTTCTTT. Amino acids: CASSSKGEGAFF.

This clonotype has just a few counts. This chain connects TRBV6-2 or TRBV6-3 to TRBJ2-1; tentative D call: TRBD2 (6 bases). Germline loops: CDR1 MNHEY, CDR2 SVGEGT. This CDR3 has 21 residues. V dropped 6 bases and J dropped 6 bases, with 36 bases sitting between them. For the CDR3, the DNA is TGTGCCAGCAGCCGCCAGCTTTTAGCGGCGGTACCCCACCCCCACCCCAATGAGCAGTTCTTC. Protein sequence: CASSRQLLAAVPHPHPNEQFF.

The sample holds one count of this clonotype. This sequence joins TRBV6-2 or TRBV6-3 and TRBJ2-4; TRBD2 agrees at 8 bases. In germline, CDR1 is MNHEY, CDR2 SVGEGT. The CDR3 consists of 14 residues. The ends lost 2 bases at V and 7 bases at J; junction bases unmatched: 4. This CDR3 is CASSYGAGVNIQYF. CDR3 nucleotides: TGTGCCAGCAGTTACGGAGCGGGAGTTAACATTCAGTACTTC.

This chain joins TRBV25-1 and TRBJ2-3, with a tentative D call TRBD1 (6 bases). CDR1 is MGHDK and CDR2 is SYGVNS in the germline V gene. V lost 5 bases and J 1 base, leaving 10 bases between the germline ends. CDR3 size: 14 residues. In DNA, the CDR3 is TGTGCCAGCAGTAACAGGGCGGGCACAGATACGCAGTATTTT. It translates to CASSNRAGTDTQYF.

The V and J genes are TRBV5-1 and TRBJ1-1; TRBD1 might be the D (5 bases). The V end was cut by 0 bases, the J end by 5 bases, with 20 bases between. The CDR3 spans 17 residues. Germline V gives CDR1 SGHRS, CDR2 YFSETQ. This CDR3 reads CASSLEQVASIRTEAFF. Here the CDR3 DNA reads TGCGCCAGCAGCTTGGAACAGGTGGCGTCGATAAGGACTGAAGCTTTCTTT.

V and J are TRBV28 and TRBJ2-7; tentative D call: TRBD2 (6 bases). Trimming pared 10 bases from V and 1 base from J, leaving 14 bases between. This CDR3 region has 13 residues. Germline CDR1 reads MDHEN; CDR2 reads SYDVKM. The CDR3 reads CATGVTASYEQYF. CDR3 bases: TGTGCCACGGGGGTAACGGCATCCTACGAGCAGTACTTC.

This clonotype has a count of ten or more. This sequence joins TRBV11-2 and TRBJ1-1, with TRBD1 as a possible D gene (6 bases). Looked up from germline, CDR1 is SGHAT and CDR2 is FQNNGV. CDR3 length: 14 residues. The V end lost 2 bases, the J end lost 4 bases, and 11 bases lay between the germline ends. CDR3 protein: CASSLMGGGTEAFF. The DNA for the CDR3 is TGTGCCAGCAGCTTAATGGGAGGGGGCACTGAAGCTTTCTTT.

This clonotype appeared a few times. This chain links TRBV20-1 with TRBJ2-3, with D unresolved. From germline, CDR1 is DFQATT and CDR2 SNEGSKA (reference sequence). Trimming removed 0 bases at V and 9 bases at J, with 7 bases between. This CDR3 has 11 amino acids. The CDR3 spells CSARDTPTQYF. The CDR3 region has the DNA TGCAGTGCTAGAGATACCCCAACGCAGTATTTT.

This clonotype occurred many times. DNA of the CDR3: TGTGCCAGCAGCACCTGGACTAGCGGGAGGGAGGGGCATGAGCAGTTCTTC. Residues: CASSTWTSGREGHEQFF. The chain carries TRBV7-2 and TRBJ2-1; 15 bases agree with TRBD2. Germline CDR1 and CDR2: SGHTA and FQGNSA. After removal of 5 bases from V and 8 bases from J, the junction contained 10 bases not matched to a gene. The CDR3 consists of 17 residues.

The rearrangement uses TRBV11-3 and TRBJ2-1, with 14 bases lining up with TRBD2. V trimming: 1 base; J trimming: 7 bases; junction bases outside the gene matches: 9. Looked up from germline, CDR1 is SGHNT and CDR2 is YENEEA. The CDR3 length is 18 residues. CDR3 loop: CASSLGTGLAGGGNEQFF. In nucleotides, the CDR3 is TGTGCCAGCAGCTTAGGGACAGGACTAGCGGGAGGAGGTAATGAGCAGTTCTTC.

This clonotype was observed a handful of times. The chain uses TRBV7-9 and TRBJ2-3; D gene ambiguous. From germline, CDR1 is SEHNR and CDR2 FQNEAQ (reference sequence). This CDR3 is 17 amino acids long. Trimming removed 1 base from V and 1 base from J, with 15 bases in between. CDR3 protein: CASSLESHLGGTDTQYF. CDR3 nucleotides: TGTGCCAGCAGCTTAGAATCGCACCTAGGTGGCACAGATACGCAGTATTTT.

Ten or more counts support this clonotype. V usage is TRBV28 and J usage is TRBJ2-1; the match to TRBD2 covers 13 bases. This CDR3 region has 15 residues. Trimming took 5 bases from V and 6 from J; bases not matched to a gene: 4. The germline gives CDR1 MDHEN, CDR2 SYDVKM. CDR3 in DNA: TGTGCCAGCAGTCCCAGACTAGCGGGAGGCAATGAGCAGTTCTTC. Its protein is CASSPRLAGGNEQFF.

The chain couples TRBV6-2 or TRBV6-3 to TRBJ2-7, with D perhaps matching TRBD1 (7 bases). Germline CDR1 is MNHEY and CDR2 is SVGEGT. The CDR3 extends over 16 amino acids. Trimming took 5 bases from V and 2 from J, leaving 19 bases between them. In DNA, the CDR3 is TGTGCCAGCAGTGACGCGTTCAGGAGGGGGCCCTACGAGCAGTACGTC. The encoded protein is CASSDAFRRGPYEQYV.

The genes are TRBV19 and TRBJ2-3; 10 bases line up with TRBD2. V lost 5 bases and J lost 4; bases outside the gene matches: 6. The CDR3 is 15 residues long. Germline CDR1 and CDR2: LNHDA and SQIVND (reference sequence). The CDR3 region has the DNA TGTGCCAGTAGTGAACTAGCGGGAAACGCAGATACGCAGTATTTT. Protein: CASSELAGNADTQYF.

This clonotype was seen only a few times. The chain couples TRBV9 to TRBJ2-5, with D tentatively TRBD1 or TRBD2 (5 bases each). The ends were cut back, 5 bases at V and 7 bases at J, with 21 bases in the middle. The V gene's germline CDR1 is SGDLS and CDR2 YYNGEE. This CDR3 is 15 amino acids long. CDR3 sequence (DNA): TGTGCCAGCAGGGCTCCGGGACCTCAGTCGGGGACCCAGTACTTC. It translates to CASRAPGPQSGTQYF.

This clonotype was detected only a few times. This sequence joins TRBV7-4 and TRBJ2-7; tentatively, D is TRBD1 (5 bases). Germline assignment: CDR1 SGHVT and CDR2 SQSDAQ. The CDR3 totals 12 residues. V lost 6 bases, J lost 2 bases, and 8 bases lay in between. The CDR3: CASRDSTYEQYF. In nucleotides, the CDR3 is TGTGCCAGCAGAGACAGCACCTACGAGCAGTACTTC.

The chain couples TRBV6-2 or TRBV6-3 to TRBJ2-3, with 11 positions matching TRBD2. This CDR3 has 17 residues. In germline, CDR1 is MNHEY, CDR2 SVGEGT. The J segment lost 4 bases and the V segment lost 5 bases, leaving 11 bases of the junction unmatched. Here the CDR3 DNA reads TGTGCCAGCAGTGACGAACTAGCGGGAGATCAGGCAGATACGCAGTATTTT. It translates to CASSDELAGDQADTQYF.

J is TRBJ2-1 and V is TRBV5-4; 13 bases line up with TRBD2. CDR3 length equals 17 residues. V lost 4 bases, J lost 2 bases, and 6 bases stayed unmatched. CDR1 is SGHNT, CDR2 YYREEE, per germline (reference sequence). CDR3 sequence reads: CASSRRGLAGTYNEQFF. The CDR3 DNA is TGTGCCAGCAGCCGAAGGGGACTAGCGGGAACCTACAATGAGCAGTTCTTC.

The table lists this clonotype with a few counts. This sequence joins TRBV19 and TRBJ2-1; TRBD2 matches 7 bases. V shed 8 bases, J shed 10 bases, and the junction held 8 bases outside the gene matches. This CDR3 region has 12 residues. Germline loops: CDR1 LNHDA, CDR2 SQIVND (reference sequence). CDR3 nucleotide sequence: TGTGCCAGTCTACTCCCGGGAGGCGAGCAGTTCTTC. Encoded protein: CASLLPGGEQFF.

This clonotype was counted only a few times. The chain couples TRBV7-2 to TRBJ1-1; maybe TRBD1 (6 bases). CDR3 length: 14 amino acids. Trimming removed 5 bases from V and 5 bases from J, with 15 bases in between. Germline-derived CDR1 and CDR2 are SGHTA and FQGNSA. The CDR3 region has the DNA TGTGCCAGCAGCGAGGGGGGGGTCAGGACTGAAGCTTTCTTT. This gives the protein CASSEGGVRTEAFF.

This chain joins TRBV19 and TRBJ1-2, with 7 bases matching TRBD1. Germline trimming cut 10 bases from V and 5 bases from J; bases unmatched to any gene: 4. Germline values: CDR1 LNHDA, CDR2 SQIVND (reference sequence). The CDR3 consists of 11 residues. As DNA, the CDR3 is TGTGCCACCGGACAGGTGTATGGCTACACCTTC. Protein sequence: CATGQVYGYTF.